In its sample, the clone carrying this TCR beta chain was seen a few times. No antigen is known for it. In every case, the donor was a healthy Caucasian. These data belong to a study of identical twins. V was trimmed by 6 bases and J by 5 bases, leaving 14 bases between them. CDR3 length equals 13 residues. TCRdb itself ran the 5' RACE reads through MiXCR, one entry per CDR3 protein. The table records just under 550,000 distinct CDR3 sequences, about 15% of them present only once. Overall study results and limits: Sequences that were out-of-frame, alpha and twin-shared displayed an excess of low generation probability. In cord blood, abundant beta clonotypes had fewer insertions; memory showed no trend. Twins' excess sharing was less marked for out-of-frame beta sequences.

The same sample was also studied in work on yellow fever vaccine responses in identical twins.

Sequenced input: CD4+ T cells sorted from blood. The chain uses TRBV12-3 or TRBV12-4 and TRBJ2-7, with D tentatively TRBD1 or TRBD2 (5 bases each). The TCR was taken from a woman under 30 in good health. In nucleotides, the CDR3 is TGTGCCAGCAGCGAGATCCCGGGACACGAGCAGTACTTC. This codes for CASSEIPGHEQYF.